This entry concerns a single T cell receptor (beta chain). What this receptor recognizes is not known. There are no base qualities to consult, and no much larger clone falls within one base. The sample belongs to a study of blood T cells in healthy people across ages (dated by TCRdb to the mid-2010s). In terms of the full investigation: In model experiments, roughly one uniquely barcoded TCR beta cDNA molecule per two T cells was captured by template switching. Age-related changes in TCR beta repertoire diversity were measured in the study by deep sequencing normalized with unique cDNA molecular identifiers. Four age groups were formed from the donors: young (average 16 years), middle-aged (around 39), aged (about 68) and long-lived (more than 75). Donors of different ages were randomly distributed across sequencing lanes to avoid experimental bias. For two donors (one aged 18 to 30 and one aged 80 or older), the study analyzed two additional independent replicas of 1 million unique cDNA reads from the same blood draw.

Broader findings and caveats from the paper: Conclusive comparison of naive and antigen-experienced compartments was prevented by the profiling of bulk unsorted PBMCs. As age increased, observed TCR beta diversity per million T cells dropped in a roughly linear way, and a significant reduction was already evident by age 40. The long-lived group showed more naive CD4+ T cells, fewer expanded clones and increased TCR diversity than the aged group, suggesting age selection. A strong correlation was found between observed TCR beta diversity and the percentage of naive T cells measured by flow cytometry. Total diversity estimates from one million sequenced T cells were considered lower bounds and underestimates. The CMV infection status of donors was not known, potentially confounding age-related changes in expanded clonotypes.

Library creation used 5' RACE. The listed sequencing device is Illumina HiSeq 2500. A second PCR of about 6 to 11 cycles was performed with a sample-barcoded 5' primer and a J-beta primer mix. A unique molecular identifier was introduced onto each TCR beta cDNA molecule by a template-switch 5' adaptor carrying 12 random nucleotides. At least 2.5 million CDR3-containing paired-end reads were obtained from each sample. First-strand cDNA synthesis was performed from all RNA using the Mint cDNA synthesis kit, with priming by a TRBC-specific oligonucleotide. After uracil-DNA glycosylase treatment, a first 18-cycle PCR used universal primers M1SS and BC2_uni_R on all cDNA. In the authors' own workflow: Each sample was normalized by randomly selecting 1 million high-quality reads, each carrying a distinct molecular identifier. Reads sharing molecular identifiers were discarded rather than binned into consensus sequences. MiTCR, run with a Q25 quality threshold and the strictest error-elimination algorithm, handled CDR3 identification, clonotype clustering and error correction. A nonparametric unseen species model using Euler transformation provided a lower-bound estimate of total TCR beta diversity. TCRdb took the public reads, trimmed them with fastp at Q25, ran MiXCR for clone calling and kept in-frame beta chains. Entries are consolidated by CDR3 protein sequence, retaining the most common genes and DNA. Here the V and J calls rest on TCRdb's processing, not on the authors' analysis. This sample is represented by some 1 million distinct CDR3 sequences; 45% of them were singletons. 18% of the sample is in the top ten clones.

Systemically healthy Caucasian individuals from Russia, about 38 in total and aged about 6 to 100 years, were included as donors. Each donor gave ten milliliters of peripheral blood, collected into EDTA-treated Vacutainer tubes. Ficoll-Paque density-gradient centrifugation was used to isolate PBMCs, with at least 6.5 million per sample. Trizol reagent was used to extract total RNA from the PBMCs, yielding at least 6 micrograms per sample. For every donor, an aliquot of PBMCs went through flow cytometry to measure the percentages of naive CD45RAhigh/CD27high T cells. The sequenced sample consisted of blood. This receptor was identified in an older woman in good health.

Here is the DNA: TGTGCCACCAGTGAAAGCGGGAGAGCCTACAATGAGCAGTTCTTC. Its protein is CATSESGRAYNEQFF. The V and J genes are TRBV24-1 and TRBJ2-1; TRBD2 aligns with 8 central bases. The germline V and J ends show losses of 4 bases and 2 bases respectively, and no gene match explains 3 bases of the junction. Inclusive of the bounding cysteine and phenylalanine, the CDR3 is 15 residues long. Only the CDR3 portion is preserved as DNA: 45 bases, with reading frame beginning at the first base. The germline V gene encodes CDR1 KGHDR and CDR2 SFDVKD.